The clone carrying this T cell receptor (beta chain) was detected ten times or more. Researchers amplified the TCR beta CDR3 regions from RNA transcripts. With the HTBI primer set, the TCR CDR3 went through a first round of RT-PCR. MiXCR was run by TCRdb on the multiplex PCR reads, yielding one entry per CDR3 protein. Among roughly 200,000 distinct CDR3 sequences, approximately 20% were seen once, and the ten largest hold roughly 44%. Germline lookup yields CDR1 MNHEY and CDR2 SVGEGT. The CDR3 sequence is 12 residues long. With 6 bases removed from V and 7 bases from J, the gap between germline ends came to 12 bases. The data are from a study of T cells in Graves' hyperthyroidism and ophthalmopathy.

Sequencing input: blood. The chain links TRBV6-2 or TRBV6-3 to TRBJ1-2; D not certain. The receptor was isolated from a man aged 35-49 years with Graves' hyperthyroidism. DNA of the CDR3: TGTGCCAGCAGCAACCAGTGGAGTGGCTACACCTTC. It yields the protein CASSNQWSGYTF.